These T cell receptor beta chains were read from a single sample in a study of technical replicates of blood from a handful of donors. TCRdb's table, derived via immunoSEQ multiplex PCR, lists solely in-frame clones and lacks some. This table holds about 80,000 clones, about 96% found once. The sample consisted of T cells isolated from PBMCs. Receptors were obtained from a human donor in good health. Both conserved end residues are part of each CDR3. Fields, in order: J gene, V gene, clone size, D gene, CDR3 protein, CDR3 DNA. A D gene is named only where the DNA matches it firmly. Size is stated for part of the rows, as once, few or many counts, or as a class when the clone is expanded.

J: TRBJ2-2
V: TRBV19
size: .
D: TRBD1
CDR3: CASSIQGAADTGELFF
DNA: TGTGCCAGTAGTATACAGGGGGCTGCAGACACCGGGGAGCTGTTTTTT

J: TRBJ2-1
V: TRBV4-1
size: .
D: .
CDR3: CASSQLPGLNNFNEQFF
DNA: TGCGCCAGCAGCCAACTGCCGGGACTCAACAACTTTAATGAGCAGTTCTTC

J: TRBJ1-2
V: TRBV14
size: .
D: .
CDR3: CASSQDRRGGYTF
DNA: TGTGCCAGCAGCCAAGATCGTCGAGGGGGCTACACCTTC

J: TRBJ2-3
V: TRBV2
size: .
D: TRBD2
CDR3: CASSEEAGGLKGDTQYF
DNA: TGTGCCAGCAGTGAAGAGGCGGGAGGGCTTAAGGGGGATACGCAGTATTTT

J: TRBJ1-3
V: TRBV5-1
size: once
D: .
CDR3: CASSLLQGNTIYF
DNA: TGCGCCAGCAGCTTGTTACAGGGAAACACCATATATTTT

J: TRBJ1-4
V: TRBV30
size: .
D: TRBD1
CDR3: CAWNDRGREEKLFF
DNA: TGTGCCTGGAATGACAGGGGGAGAGAGGAAAAACTGTTTTTT

J: TRBJ1-5
V: TRBV2
size: few
D: TRBD1
CDR3: CASSRTGEQPQHF
DNA: TGTGCCAGCAGCCGTACAGGGGAGCAGCCCCAGCATTTT

J: TRBJ2-2
V: TRBV9
size: .
D: TRBD2
CDR3: CASSLGLAGRAGVTGELFF
DNA: TGTGCCAGCAGCCTTGGTTTAGCCGGGCGGGCGGGAGTAACCGGGGAGCTGTTTTTT

J: TRBJ1-2
V: TRBV2
size: .
D: TRBD1
CDR3: CASRGDRELSGYTF
DNA: TGTGCCAGCAGGGGGGACAGGGAGCTTTCTGGCTACACCTTC

J: TRBJ2-1
V: TRBV13
size: .
D: TRBD2
CDR3: CASSLLMLADYNEQFF
DNA: TGTGCCAGCAGCTTACTTATGCTAGCGGACTACAATGAGCAGTTCTTC

J: TRBJ2-7
V: TRBV9
size: .
D: .
CDR3: CASSVDPSPTYEQYF
DNA: TGTGCCAGCAGCGTAGACCCTAGCCCCACCTACGAGCAGTACTTC

J: TRBJ1-1
V: TRBV5-1
size: .
D: TRBD1
CDR3: CASSSTILDRLNTEAFF
DNA: TGCGCCAGCAGCTCCACTATTCTGGACAGGCTGAACACTGAAGCTTTCTTT

J: TRBJ2-7
V: TRBV5-1
size: once
D: TRBD2
CDR3: CASSLSGSEQYF
DNA: TGCGCCAGCAGCTTGAGCGGGAGCGAGCAGTACTTC

J: TRBJ2-7
V: TRBV4-1
size: .
D: .
CDR3: CASSQEWSFYEQYF
DNA: TGCGCCAGCAGCCAAGAGTGGAGTTTCTACGAGCAGTACTTC

J: TRBJ2-5
V: TRBV5-4
size: .
D: TRBD2
CDR3: CASSFRLAGLLMETQYF
DNA: TGTGCCAGCAGCTTCCGACTAGCGGGTTTACTGATGGAGACCCAGTACTTC

J: TRBJ1-1
V: TRBV30
size: .
D: .
CDR3: CAWSPGHYTEAFF
DNA: TGTGCCTGGAGTCCTGGACATTACACTGAAGCTTTCTTT

J: TRBJ1-2
V: TRBV5-6
size: .
D: .
CDR3: CASNVGVYGYTF
DNA: TGTGCCAGCAACGTGGGCGTCTATGGCTACACCTTC

J: TRBJ2-3
V: TRBV7-8
size: .
D: TRBD2
CDR3: CASSFTPAGVYTDTQYF
DNA: TGTGCCAGCAGCTTCACCCCTGCGGGAGTATACACAGATACGCAGTATTTT

J: TRBJ2-7
V: TRBV19
size: .
D: .
CDR3: CASSISPGNVHYEQYF
DNA: TGTGCCAGTAGTATAAGCCCCGGGAATGTCCATTACGAGCAGTACTTC

J: TRBJ1-1
V: TRBV18
size: once
D: .
CDR3: CASSPVAGGTGNTEAFF
DNA: TGTGCCAGCTCACCCGTGGCAGGAGGGACGGGGAACACTGAAGCTTTCTTT

J: TRBJ1-2
V: TRBV5-4
size: .
D: .
CDR3: CASSEQGADGYTF
DNA: TGTGCCAGCAGCGAACAGGGAGCGGACGGCTACACCTTC

J: TRBJ2-1
V: TRBV7-8
size: .
D: .
CDR3: CASSLTYSSYNEQFF
DNA: TGTGCCAGCAGCTTAACGTATAGTTCCTACAATGAGCAGTTCTTC

J: TRBJ2-1
V: TRBV6-6
size: .
D: TRBD2
CDR3: CASSPGLAGPYNEQFF
DNA: TGTGCCAGCAGCCCGGGACTAGCGGGACCCTACAATGAGCAGTTCTTC

J: TRBJ2-1
V: TRBV12-5
size: .
D: TRBD1
CDR3: CASGLPGTGVTEQFF
DNA: TGTGCTAGTGGTTTGCCGGGGACAGGGGTCACTGAGCAGTTCTTC

J: TRBJ1-5
V: TRBV7-2
size: .
D: .
CDR3: CASSNRENQPQHF
DNA: TGTGCCAGCAGTAACAGGGAAAATCAGCCCCAGCATTTT

J: TRBJ1-1
V: TRBV27
size: .
D: TRBD1
CDR3: CASSLWTGGTEAFF
DNA: TGTGCCAGCAGTCTCTGGACAGGAGGCACTGAAGCTTTCTTT

J: TRBJ2-5
V: TRBV7-9
size: .
D: .
CDR3: CASRERASDTPGETQYF
DNA: TGTGCCAGCAGGGAGAGGGCTAGCGACACACCCGGGGAGACCCAGTACTTC

J: TRBJ2-1
V: TRBV2
size: .
D: TRBD2
CDR3: CASIEGLAGARQFF
DNA: TGTGCCAGCATCGAGGGACTAGCGGGAGCCCGGCAGTTCTTC

J: TRBJ2-4
V: TRBV9
size: .
D: .
CDR3: CASSVQPGDLRGNIQYF
DNA: TGTGCCAGCAGCGTGCAACCGGGGGATCTTAGGGGAAACATTCAGTACTTC

J: TRBJ2-1
V: TRBV11-2
size: .
D: TRBD2
CDR3: CASSSLAGVTNEQFF
DNA: TGTGCCAGCAGCTCACTAGCGGGAGTAACCAATGAGCAGTTCTTC

J: TRBJ1-1
V: TRBV7-2
size: once
D: .
CDR3: CASSQQGLNTEAFF
DNA: TGTGCCAGCAGCCAACAGGGTCTGAACACTGAAGCTTTCTTT

J: TRBJ2-3
V: TRBV29-1
size: .
D: .
CDR3: CSVVSGLPTDTQYF
DNA: TGCAGCGTTGTATCAGGGCTTCCCACAGATACGCAGTATTTT

J: TRBJ2-4
V: TRBV5-4
size: .
D: .
CDR3: CASSSDGGAKNIQYF
DNA: TGTGCCAGCAGCTCCGACGGAGGAGCCAAAAACATTCAGTACTTC

J: TRBJ1-2
V: TRBV9
size: few
D: .
CDR3: CASSVDARDYGYTF
DNA: TGTGCCAGCAGCGTAGATGCCAGGGACTATGGCTACACCTTC

J: TRBJ2-7
V: TRBV4-1
size: .
D: .
CDR3: CASSQLWTASYEQYF
DNA: TGCGCCAGCAGCCAGCTCTGGACAGCCTCCTACGAGCAGTACTTC

J: TRBJ2-5
V: TRBV2
size: once
D: TRBD1
CDR3: CARTRMTRTTTGTEQETQYF
DNA: TGTGCCAGGACCCGGATGACAAGGACAACCACCGGGACAGAGCAAGAGACCCAGTACTTC

J: TRBJ2-7
V: TRBV5-4
size: .
D: TRBD2
CDR3: CASSRIRTGTSGSIEQYF
DNA: TGTGCCAGCAGCCGGATCAGGACAGGCACTAGCGGGAGCATTGAGCAGTACTTC

J: TRBJ2-1
V: TRBV9
size: .
D: TRBD2
CDR3: CASSPYSSGSQLNEQFF
DNA: TGTGCCAGCAGCCCCTACTCGAGCGGGAGTCAATTAAATGAGCAGTTCTTC

J: TRBJ2-7
V: TRBV27
size: .
D: TRBD2
CDR3: CASSETSGRAYEQYF
DNA: TGTGCCAGCAGTGAGACTAGCGGGAGGGCCTACGAGCAGTACTTC

J: TRBJ1-1
V: TRBV5-1
size: .
D: TRBD1
CDR3: CASSLDRGLLTEAFF
DNA: TGCGCCAGCAGCTTAGACAGGGGGCTATTAACTGAAGCTTTCTTT

J: TRBJ2-3
V: TRBV6-5
size: .
D: .
CDR3: CASSYSGKGTDTQYF
DNA: TGTGCCAGCAGTTACTCCGGCAAGGGGACAGATACGCAGTATTTT